This TCR beta chain is from a study of T-cell reconstitution after alpha-beta-depleted transplantation in children. Germline-derived CDR1 and CDR2 are LGHDT and YNNKEL (reference sequence). This CDR3 is 12 amino acids long. The ends lost 4 bases at V and 14 bases at J; junction bases unmatched: 8. Preparation of the TCRbeta library involved a method that used unique molecular identifiers. TCRdb itself ran the PCR reads through MiXCR, one entry per CDR3 protein. The sample contains around 370,000 distinct CDR3 sequences, about a tenth of which appear only once. This sequence was found in a human donor who donated a stem cell graft to a child with acute lymphoblastic leukemia. This sequence joins TRBV3-1 and TRBJ2-1, with 7 bases that match TRBD2. The sequencing here drew on PBMCs from the stem cell graft donor, taken from the stem cell graft. The CDR3 loop reads CASSPSGGKEFF. The DNA for the CDR3 is TGTGCCAGCAGCCCTAGCGGTGGGAAGGAGTTCTTC.